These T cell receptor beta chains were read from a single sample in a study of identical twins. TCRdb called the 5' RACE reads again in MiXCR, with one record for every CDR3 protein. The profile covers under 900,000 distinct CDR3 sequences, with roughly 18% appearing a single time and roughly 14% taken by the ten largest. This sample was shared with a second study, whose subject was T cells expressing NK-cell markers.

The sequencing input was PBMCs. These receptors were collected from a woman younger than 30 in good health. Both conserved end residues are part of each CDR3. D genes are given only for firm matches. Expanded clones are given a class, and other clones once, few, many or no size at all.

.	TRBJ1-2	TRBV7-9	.	TGTGCCAGCAGCTCCTCTACGACCCTAGGGCTGGGCTACACCTTC	CASSSSTTLGLGYTF
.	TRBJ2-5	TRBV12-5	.	TGTGCTAGTGCCCCATGGGACTCCCTCCGAGGGGAGACCCAGTACTTC	CASAPWDSLRGETQYF
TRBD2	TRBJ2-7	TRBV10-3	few	TGTGCCACCGAACTAGCGGGAGGGCCACGACAGTACTTC	CATELAGGPRQYF
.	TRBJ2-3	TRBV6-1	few	TGTGCCAGCAGGGTTACGTGGAGGGGGGATACGCAGTATTTT	CASRVTWRGDTQYF
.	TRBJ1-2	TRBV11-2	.	TGTGCCAGCAGCGCCCAGTCGGGGGCTGTCTATGGCTACACCTTC	CASSAQSGAVYGYTF
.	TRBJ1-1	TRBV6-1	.	TGTGCCAGCAGCCTTCTATTGAACACTGAAGCTTTCTTT	CASSLLLNTEAFF
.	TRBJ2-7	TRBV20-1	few	TGCAGTGCTAGAGACACGGACAGAGGGAAGGAGTACTTC	CSARDTDRGKEYF
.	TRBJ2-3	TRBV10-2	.	TGCGCCAGCACCCTACCGTACCTCACAGATACGCAGTATTTT	CASTLPYLTDTQYF
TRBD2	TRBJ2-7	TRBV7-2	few	TGTGCCAGCAGAGCGAGACTAGCGGGCATCTACGAGCAGTACTTC	CASRARLAGIYEQYF
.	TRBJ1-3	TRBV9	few	TGTGCCAGCAGCGGGGGTTGGACGAGCTCTGGAAACACCATATATTTT	CASSGGWTSSGNTIYF
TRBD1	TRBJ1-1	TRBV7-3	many	TGTGCCAGCAGCTTTGACAGGGGCACTGAAGCTTTCTTT	CASSFDRGTEAFF
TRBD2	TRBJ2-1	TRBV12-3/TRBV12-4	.	TGTGCCAGCTTAGGCGGGAGTAAGAATGAGCAGTTCTTC	CASLGGSKNEQFF
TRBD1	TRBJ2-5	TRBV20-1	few	TGCAGTGCTCCGAGACAGGGCAAGACCCAGTACTTC	CSAPRQGKTQYF
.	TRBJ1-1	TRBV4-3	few	TGCGCCAGCAGCCAATACGTACGGGCGGTCGAAGCTTTCTTT	CASSQYVRAVEAFF
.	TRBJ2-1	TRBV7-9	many	TGTGCCAGCAGCTTAAGGACGGGAGAGGGTAATGAGCAGTTCTTC	CASSLRTGEGNEQFF
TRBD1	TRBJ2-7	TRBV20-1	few	TGCAGTGCTAGAAAACCCCACAGGGGGAGCTACGAGCAGTACTTC	CSARKPHRGSYEQYF
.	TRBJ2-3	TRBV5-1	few	TGCGCCAGCAGGGTCCAGGGCAAGAACACGCAGTATTTT	CASRVQGKNTQYF
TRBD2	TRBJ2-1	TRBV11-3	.	TGTGCCAGCAGCGCCCGAACGGGCGGGAGCTATGAGCAGTTCTTC	CASSARTGGSYEQFF
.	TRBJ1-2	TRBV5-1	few	TGCGCCAGCAGCTTACTCACCAGGGATGGCTACACCTTC	CASSLLTRDGYTF
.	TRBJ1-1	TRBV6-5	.	TGTGCCAGCAGTTACACCCCCGGGGCCTATGGGGACACTGAAGCTTTCTTT	CASSYTPGAYGDTEAFF
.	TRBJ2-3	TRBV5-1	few	TGCGCCAGCAGTGTATCGGACAGAGCTAGCACAGATACGCAGTATTTT	CASSVSDRASTDTQYF
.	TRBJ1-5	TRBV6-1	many	TGTGCCAGCCGGAGGGGTTCGGGGAGCAATCAGCCCCAGCATTTT	CASRRGSGSNQPQHF
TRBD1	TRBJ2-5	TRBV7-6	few	TGTGCCAGCAGCCCGGACAGGGGGAGTACCCAGTACTTC	CASSPDRGSTQYF
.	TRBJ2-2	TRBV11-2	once	TGTGCCAGCAGCTCCTCCCTAGTTTCGCCCGGGGAGCTGTTTTTT	CASSSSLVSPGELFF
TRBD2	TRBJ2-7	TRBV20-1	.	TGCAGTGCTAGGGATACGGGACTATCAACTACGAAGCAGTACTTC	CSARDTGLSTTKQYF
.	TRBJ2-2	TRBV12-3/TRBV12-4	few	TGTGCCAGCAGAGGACGGAACACCGGGGAGCTGTTTTTT	CASRGRNTGELFF
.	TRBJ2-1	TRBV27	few	TGTGCCAGCAGTTTCCGTAACAATGAGCAGTTCTTC	CASSFRNNEQFF
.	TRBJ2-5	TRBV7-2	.	TGTGCCAGCAGCGAGATGCGGGAAGAGACCCAGTACTTC	CASSEMREETQYF
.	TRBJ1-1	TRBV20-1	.	TGCAGTGCTAGACCAGCAGTGGTAGGGATGACTGAAGCTTTCTTT	CSARPAVVGMTEAFF
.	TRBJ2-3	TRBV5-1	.	TGCGCCAGCCGCGGACAGAGCACAGATACGCAGTATTTT	CASRGQSTDTQYF
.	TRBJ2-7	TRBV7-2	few	TGTGCCAGCAGCTTGTATTTCGAGCAGTACTTC	CASSLYFEQYF
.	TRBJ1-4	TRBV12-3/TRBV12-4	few	TGTGCCAGCACCCTTGGCCGGGGCCTTAATGAAAAACTGTTTTTT	CASTLGRGLNEKLFF
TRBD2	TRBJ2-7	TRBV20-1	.	TGCAGTGCTAGCCAGCGGGAGGGCTACGAGCAGTACTTC	CSASQREGYEQYF
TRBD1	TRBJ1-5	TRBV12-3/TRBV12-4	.	TGTGCCAGCAGACTAACAGGGGGAAGCAATCAGCCCCAGCATTTT	CASRLTGGSNQPQHF
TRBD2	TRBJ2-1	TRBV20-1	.	TGCAGTGTAGCGGGAGGGGATTTCTTC	CSVAGGDFF
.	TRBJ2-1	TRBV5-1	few	TGCGCCAGCAGCTTGGGGGCCCTGGGGGGCAATGAGCAGTTCTTC	CASSLGALGGNEQFF
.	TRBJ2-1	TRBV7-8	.	TGTGCCAGCAGTTATTCGTGGGGGGGCTCTGCAAATGAGCAGTTCTTC	CASSYSWGGSANEQFF
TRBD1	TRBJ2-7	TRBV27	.	TGTGCCAGCAGTTTACGGTGGGGACAGGGCTACGAGCAGTACTTC	CASSLRWGQGYEQYF
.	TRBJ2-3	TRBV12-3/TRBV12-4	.	TGTGCCAGCATGGGGGCGATAAATACGCAGTATTTT	CASMGAINTQYF
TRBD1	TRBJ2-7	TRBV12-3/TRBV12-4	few	TGTGCCAGCAGCATCGACAGGGACGAGCAGTACTTC	CASSIDRDEQYF
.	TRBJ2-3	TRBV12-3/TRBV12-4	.	TGTGCCAGCAGGGACTGGGGCACAGATACGCAGTATTTT	CASRDWGTDTQYF
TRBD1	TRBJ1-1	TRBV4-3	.	TGCGCCAGCAGCCAAGAAAACAGGGGGCCGGGAGCTTTCTTT	CASSQENRGPGAFF
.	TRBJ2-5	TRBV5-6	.	TGTGCCAGCAGCCCGTTCGATCTAGAGACCCAGTACTTC	CASSPFDLETQYF
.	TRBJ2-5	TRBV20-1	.	TGCAGTGCTTCGGACGGTCGAGAGACCCAGTACTTC	CSASDGRETQYF
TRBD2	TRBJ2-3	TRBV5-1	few	TGCGCCAGCAGCTTACGCCCCGGGACTAGCGGTGATACGCAGTATTTT	CASSLRPGTSGDTQYF
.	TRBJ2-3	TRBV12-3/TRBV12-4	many	TGTGCCAGCAGTGACAGGGAGGTTGGAGATACGCAGTATTTT	CASSDREVGDTQYF
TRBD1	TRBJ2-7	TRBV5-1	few	TGCGCCAGCAGCCCGGGACAGACCTACTCGATGGGGCAGTACTTC	CASSPGQTYSMGQYF
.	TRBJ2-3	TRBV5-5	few	TGTGCCAGCAGCTCCTCCGCTGCCAGTCGGCAGTATTTT	CASSSSAASRQYF
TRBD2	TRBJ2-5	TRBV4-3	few	TGCGCCAGCAGCCACACACTAGCGGGCCTCGGAGAGACCCAGTACTTC	CASSHTLAGLGETQYF
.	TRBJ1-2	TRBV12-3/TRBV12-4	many	TGTGCCAGCAGTAGCTCCTATGGCTACACCTTC	CASSSSYGYTF
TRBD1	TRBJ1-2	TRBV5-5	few	TGTGCCAGCAGCCTGGGACAGCCTCTCTCCTGGGGCTACACCTTC	CASSLGQPLSWGYTF
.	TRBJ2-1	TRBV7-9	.	TGTGCCAGCAGCTCATCCATCGTGACTAGGGGAAATGAGCAGTTCTTC	CASSSSIVTRGNEQFF